This is a list of T cell receptor beta chains from one sample in a study of blood T cell repertoires in COVID-19. Clones were sequenced by immunoSEQ multiplex PCR, and TCRdb holds only the in-frame ones, with some missing. This table holds 370,000 or so clones, roughly 77% found once. The sequenced material came from peripheral blood. These receptors originate from a human donor with acute or convalescent COVID-19. The donor label of this sample is uncertain. Both conserved end residues are part of each CDR3. Fields, in order: CDR3 DNA, CDR3 protein, clone size, D gene, CDR3 length, V gene, J gene. A D gene is named only where the DNA matches it firmly. Size is stated for part of the rows, as once, few or many counts, or as a class when the clone is expanded.

cdr3_nt: TGCGCCAGCAGCTCCAATGTAGCGGGGGGGCTCTACGAGCAGTACTTC
cdr3_aa: CASSSNVAGGLYEQYF
clone_size: -
d_call: TRBD2
cdr3_length: 16
v_call: TRBV5-1
j_call: TRBJ2-7

cdr3_nt: TGTGCCAGTAGTTACGGGACAGGGGGGGAAGAGACCCAGTACTTC
cdr3_aa: CASSYGTGGEETQYF
clone_size: once
d_call: TRBD1
cdr3_length: 15
v_call: TRBV19
j_call: TRBJ2-5

cdr3_nt: TGTGCCAGCAGCCGGACAGGGGTGACCCAGTACTTC
cdr3_aa: CASSRTGVTQYF
clone_size: -
d_call: TRBD1
cdr3_length: 12
v_call: TRBV3-1/TRBV3-2
j_call: TRBJ2-5

cdr3_nt: TGTGCCAGCAGCTTACCGGGACAGGAGGGCTACACCTTC
cdr3_aa: CASSLPGQEGYTF
clone_size: -
d_call: TRBD1
cdr3_length: 13
v_call: TRBV5-6
j_call: TRBJ1-2

cdr3_nt: TGTGCCAGCTCACCCAGAGGGCTGTACACTGAAGCTTTCTTT
cdr3_aa: CASSPRGLYTEAFF
clone_size: -
d_call: -
cdr3_length: 14
v_call: TRBV18
j_call: TRBJ1-1

cdr3_nt: TGTGCCAGCGTAGACAGAGGCCGGACCCCCTATGGCTACACCTTC
cdr3_aa: CASVDRGRTPYGYTF
clone_size: -
d_call: -
cdr3_length: 15
v_call: TRBV3-1/TRBV3-2
j_call: TRBJ1-2

cdr3_nt: TGTGCCAGCAGCCACGTTTGGGGAGGGGGGGAGGAGCAGTACTTC
cdr3_aa: CASSHVWGGGEEQYF
clone_size: once
d_call: -
cdr3_length: 15
v_call: TRBV3-1/TRBV3-2
j_call: TRBJ2-7

cdr3_nt: TGCGCCAGCAAGTCCGGACTAGCGGGACCCGACGAGCAGTACTTC
cdr3_aa: CASKSGLAGPDEQYF
clone_size: -
d_call: TRBD2
cdr3_length: 15
v_call: TRBV5-1
j_call: TRBJ2-7

cdr3_nt: TGTGCCAGCAGCCAAGGGGCGACCTATAGCAATCAGCCCCAGCATTTT
cdr3_aa: CASSQGATYSNQPQHF
clone_size: few
d_call: -
cdr3_length: 16
v_call: TRBV3-1/TRBV3-2
j_call: TRBJ1-5

cdr3_nt: TGCGCCAGTAGGACAGCCCCGAACACTGAAGCTTTCTTT
cdr3_aa: CASRTAPNTEAFF
clone_size: -
d_call: -
cdr3_length: 13
v_call: TRBV5-1
j_call: TRBJ1-1

cdr3_nt: TGTGCCAGCAGCTTTGGTGGGGGGGCGCGGACTGAAGCTTTCTTT
cdr3_aa: CASSFGGGARTEAFF
clone_size: -
d_call: -
cdr3_length: 15
v_call: TRBV5-4
j_call: TRBJ1-1

cdr3_nt: TGTGCCAGTAGTCCCCGACAGGGTCGGCCCCAGCATTTT
cdr3_aa: CASSPRQGRPQHF
clone_size: -
d_call: TRBD1
cdr3_length: 13
v_call: TRBV19
j_call: TRBJ1-5

cdr3_nt: TGTGCCAACCAAAGAATCGATAAAACAGGGTGGAAAGGCTACACCTTC
cdr3_aa: CANQRIDKTGWKGYTF
clone_size: -
d_call: -
cdr3_length: 16
v_call: TRBV7-9
j_call: TRBJ1-2

cdr3_nt: TGCGCCAGCAGCCCGGGCGGGGGTTCCAATCAGCCCCAGCATTTT
cdr3_aa: CASSPGGGSNQPQHF
clone_size: -
d_call: -
cdr3_length: 15
v_call: TRBV5-1
j_call: TRBJ1-5

cdr3_nt: TGTGCCAGCAACCCCGGGACAGGGTACAGCCAGCCCCAGCATTTT
cdr3_aa: CASNPGTGYSQPQHF
clone_size: -
d_call: TRBD1
cdr3_length: 15
v_call: TRBV2
j_call: TRBJ1-5

cdr3_nt: TGTGCCAGCAGTTTAAGAGCGCCGGAGACCCAGTACTTC
cdr3_aa: CASSLRAPETQYF
clone_size: few
d_call: -
cdr3_length: 13
v_call: TRBV28
j_call: TRBJ2-5

cdr3_nt: TGTGCCAGCAGCTTAATACTGAACACCGGGGAGCTGTTTTTT
cdr3_aa: CASSLILNTGELFF
clone_size: -
d_call: -
cdr3_length: 14
v_call: TRBV7-9
j_call: TRBJ2-2

cdr3_nt: TGTGCCAGCAGTCTCGGGAAGGTAGATACGCAGTATTTT
cdr3_aa: CASSLGKVDTQYF
clone_size: once
d_call: -
cdr3_length: 13
v_call: TRBV6-5
j_call: TRBJ2-3

cdr3_nt: TGTGCCATCAGTGAAGACAGGGGGGGGCCCTACGAGCAGTACTTC
cdr3_aa: CAISEDRGGPYEQYF
clone_size: -
d_call: TRBD1
cdr3_length: 15
v_call: TRBV10-3
j_call: TRBJ2-7

cdr3_nt: TGTGCCAGCAGTTTGAGGCTGGGGAACACTGAAGCTTTCTTT
cdr3_aa: CASSLRLGNTEAFF
clone_size: few
d_call: -
cdr3_length: 14
v_call: TRBV28
j_call: TRBJ1-1

cdr3_nt: TGTGCCAGTAGTACTCAGCTAGCTGGGGCCAACGTCCTGACTTTC
cdr3_aa: CASSTQLAGANVLTF
clone_size: few
d_call: -
cdr3_length: 15
v_call: TRBV19
j_call: TRBJ2-6

cdr3_nt: TGTGCCAGCAGCTTAGCCTCAGGGGGCTTCCAGGACACTGAAGCTTTCTTT
cdr3_aa: CASSLASGGFQDTEAFF
clone_size: -
d_call: TRBD1
cdr3_length: 17
v_call: TRBV7-6
j_call: TRBJ1-1

cdr3_nt: TGTGCCAGCAGAGAAGCCGGGACAGGGCCCTACGAGCAGTACTTC
cdr3_aa: CASREAGTGPYEQYF
clone_size: -
d_call: TRBD1
cdr3_length: 15
v_call: TRBV6-1
j_call: TRBJ2-7

cdr3_nt: TGTGCCAGCTCTAAACTAGTTCTCGAGGAGCAGTTCTTC
cdr3_aa: CASSKLVLEEQFF
clone_size: -
d_call: -
cdr3_length: 13
v_call: TRBV18
j_call: TRBJ2-1

cdr3_nt: TGTGCCAGCAGCTTAGGTAGTTACTATGGCTACACCTTC
cdr3_aa: CASSLGSYYGYTF
clone_size: -
d_call: -
cdr3_length: 13
v_call: TRBV11-2
j_call: TRBJ1-2

cdr3_nt: TGTGCCAGCTCACCAGGCTCTGCGCAGGGAACTTATGGCTACACCTTC
cdr3_aa: CASSPGSAQGTYGYTF
clone_size: -
d_call: -
cdr3_length: 16
v_call: TRBV18
j_call: TRBJ1-2

cdr3_nt: TGTGCCTGGAGCCTACCCGGGGGGGGAGAGACCCAGTACTTC
cdr3_aa: CAWSLPGGGETQYF
clone_size: -
d_call: TRBD2
cdr3_length: 14
v_call: TRBV30
j_call: TRBJ2-5

cdr3_nt: TGTGCCAGTACTCAATTGGGGGGTAACTACAATGAGCAGTTCTTC
cdr3_aa: CASTQLGGNYNEQFF
clone_size: -
d_call: -
cdr3_length: 15
v_call: TRBV19
j_call: TRBJ2-1

cdr3_nt: TGTGCCAGCAGTTTGTGGGCGGGAGGGCCGAACAATGAGCAGTTCTTC
cdr3_aa: CASSLWAGGPNNEQFF
clone_size: -
d_call: TRBD2
cdr3_length: 16
v_call: TRBV27
j_call: TRBJ2-1

cdr3_nt: TGTGCCAGCTCACCAGAGGGCACTGAAGCTTTCTTT
cdr3_aa: CASSPEGTEAFF
clone_size: -
d_call: -
cdr3_length: 12
v_call: TRBV18
j_call: TRBJ1-1

cdr3_nt: TGTGCCAGCAGCACAAGGACAGGGGACGGGAGCACTGAAGCTTTCTTT
cdr3_aa: CASSTRTGDGSTEAFF
clone_size: few
d_call: TRBD1
cdr3_length: 16
v_call: TRBV7-9
j_call: TRBJ1-1

cdr3_nt: TGTGCCAGCAGTAGACGGACTAGCGGGAGGAGCGAGCAGTACTTC
cdr3_aa: CASSRRTSGRSEQYF
clone_size: -
d_call: TRBD2
cdr3_length: 15
v_call: TRBV28
j_call: TRBJ2-7

cdr3_nt: TGCGCCAGCAGCTTGGGGCTAGCGGGCCCATACGAGCAGTACTTC
cdr3_aa: CASSLGLAGPYEQYF
clone_size: once
d_call: TRBD2
cdr3_length: 15
v_call: TRBV5-1
j_call: TRBJ2-7

cdr3_nt: TGTGCCAGCAGCCGGGACGACAGGGCCAATCAGCCCCAGCATTTT
cdr3_aa: CASSRDDRANQPQHF
clone_size: -
d_call: TRBD1
cdr3_length: 15
v_call: TRBV6-6
j_call: TRBJ1-5

cdr3_nt: TGTGCCAGCTCACCCGGACAGGACGGACGCGGCTACACCTTC
cdr3_aa: CASSPGQDGRGYTF
clone_size: few
d_call: TRBD1
cdr3_length: 14
v_call: TRBV18
j_call: TRBJ1-2

cdr3_nt: TGTGCCAGCAGCTTAAATGTAGCGGGGGGAGAGACCCAGTACTTC
cdr3_aa: CASSLNVAGGETQYF
clone_size: -
d_call: TRBD2
cdr3_length: 15
v_call: TRBV7-8
j_call: TRBJ2-5

cdr3_nt: TGCGCCAGCAGTGACGTTGGGACAGGGAGCTACGAGCAGTACTTC
cdr3_aa: CASSDVGTGSYEQYF
clone_size: -
d_call: TRBD1
cdr3_length: 15
v_call: TRBV10-1
j_call: TRBJ2-7

cdr3_nt: TGTGCCAGCAGCCCTGAGGCCAACCGACAGACCGTCAAATCCTACAATGAGCAGTTCTTC
cdr3_aa: CASSPEANRQTVKSYNEQFF
clone_size: -
d_call: -
cdr3_length: 20
v_call: TRBV12-1
j_call: TRBJ2-1

cdr3_nt: TGTGCCAGCTCACAATCGCAACCGGGGACTACCTACAATGAGCAGTTCTTC
cdr3_aa: CASSQSQPGTTYNEQFF
clone_size: -
d_call: TRBD2
cdr3_length: 17
v_call: TRBV18
j_call: TRBJ2-1

cdr3_nt: TGTGCCAGTAGTCCAGGGACAGCAACTAATGAAAAACTGTTTTTT
cdr3_aa: CASSPGTATNEKLFF
clone_size: -
d_call: TRBD1
cdr3_length: 15
v_call: TRBV19
j_call: TRBJ1-4

cdr3_nt: TGTGCCAGCAGATCCCGGGACAGGGGCACAGATACGCAGTATTTT
cdr3_aa: CASRSRDRGTDTQYF
clone_size: -
d_call: TRBD1
cdr3_length: 15
v_call: TRBV6-6
j_call: TRBJ2-3

cdr3_nt: TGTGCCAGCAGAAGACAGGGGATGAACACTGAAGCTTTCTTT
cdr3_aa: CASRRQGMNTEAFF
clone_size: many
d_call: TRBD1
cdr3_length: 14
v_call: TRBV27
j_call: TRBJ1-1

cdr3_nt: TGCGCCAGCAGCCAGCGACTAGCGGGGGGTTACGAGCAGTACTTC
cdr3_aa: CASSQRLAGGYEQYF
clone_size: -
d_call: TRBD2
cdr3_length: 15
v_call: TRBV4-1
j_call: TRBJ2-7

cdr3_nt: TGTGCCAGTACAGGGACCCGAAACACCGGGGAGCTGTTTTTT
cdr3_aa: CASTGTRNTGELFF
clone_size: few
d_call: -
cdr3_length: 14
v_call: TRBV6-5
j_call: TRBJ2-2

cdr3_nt: TGTGCGGCGGGATCGTGGAACACCATATATTTT
cdr3_aa: CAAGSWNTIYF
clone_size: -
d_call: -
cdr3_length: 11
v_call: TRBV30
j_call: TRBJ1-3

cdr3_nt: TGTGCCAGCAGCAGATGGGGACTTGAGCAGTTCTTC
cdr3_aa: CASSRWGLEQFF
clone_size: once
d_call: -
cdr3_length: 12
v_call: TRBV7-2
j_call: TRBJ2-1

cdr3_nt: TGCAGCGTTGCGGGTGACGGGGGACGTGAGCAGTTCTTC
cdr3_aa: CSVAGDGGREQFF
clone_size: -
d_call: -
cdr3_length: 13
v_call: TRBV29-1
j_call: TRBJ2-1

cdr3_nt: TGTGCCAGCAGTAAACAGGGTAACAATTCACCCCTCCACTTT
cdr3_aa: CASSKQGNNSPLHF
clone_size: -
d_call: -
cdr3_length: 14
v_call: TRBV27
j_call: TRBJ1-6

cdr3_nt: TGTGCCAGCAGCTTAATTAGTGACAATGAGCAGTTCTTC
cdr3_aa: CASSLISDNEQFF
clone_size: -
d_call: -
cdr3_length: 13
v_call: TRBV7-6
j_call: TRBJ2-1

cdr3_nt: TGTGCCAGCAGTGGATTCGTGGCATTCGACGAGCAGTACTTC
cdr3_aa: CASSGFVAFDEQYF
clone_size: -
d_call: -
cdr3_length: 14
v_call: TRBV2
j_call: TRBJ2-7